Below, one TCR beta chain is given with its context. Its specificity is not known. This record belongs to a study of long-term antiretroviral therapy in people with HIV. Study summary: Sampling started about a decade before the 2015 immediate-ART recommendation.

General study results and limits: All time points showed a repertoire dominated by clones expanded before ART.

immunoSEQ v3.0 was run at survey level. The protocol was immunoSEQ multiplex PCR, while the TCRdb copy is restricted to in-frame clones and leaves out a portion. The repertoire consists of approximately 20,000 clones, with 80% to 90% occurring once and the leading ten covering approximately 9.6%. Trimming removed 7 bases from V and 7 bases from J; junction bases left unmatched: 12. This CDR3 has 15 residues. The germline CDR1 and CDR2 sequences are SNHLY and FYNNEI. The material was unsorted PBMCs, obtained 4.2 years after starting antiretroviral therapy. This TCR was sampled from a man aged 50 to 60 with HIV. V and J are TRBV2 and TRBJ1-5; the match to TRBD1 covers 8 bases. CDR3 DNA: TGTGCCAGCACCTTATCAGGGGGCGTCGGACAGCCCCAGCATTTT. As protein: CASTLSGGVGQPQHF.